Below, 15 T cell receptor beta chains from the same sample are listed, as sequenced in a study of T cell responses to AZD1222 COVID-19 vaccine. Clones were sequenced by immunoSEQ multiplex PCR, and TCRdb holds only the in-frame ones, with some missing. There are roughly 120,000 clones in the sample; approximately 90% occur only once, and more than 7.5% lies in the top ten. Here the sequenced sample was peripheral blood, taken on day 0 of AZD1222 vaccination. The receptors shown here come from an adult in good health.

The rearrangement uses TRBV5-5 and TRBJ2-2; 7 positions agree with TRBD1. CDR3 length: 14 residues. The ends lost 6 bases at V and 6 bases at J; junction bases unmatched: 8. Germline CDR1 is SGHKS and CDR2 is YYEKEE (reference sequence). Here the CDR3 DNA reads TGTGCCAGCAACACAGGGGTTGAGGCCGGGGAGCTGTTTTTT. Its translation is CASNTGVEAGELFF.

The CDR3 DNA follows: TGTGCCTGGAGTGTAGGCGCAATAGCCAAAAACATTCAGTACTTC. Amino acid sequence: CAWSVGAIAKNIQYF. The chain recombines TRBV30 with TRBJ2-4; D remains ambiguous. Trimming cost V 0 bases and J 0 bases, with 9 bases left between them. The CDR3 is made up of 15 amino acids. Germline V gene lookup returns CDR1 GTSNPN and CDR2 SVGIG (reference sequence).

This chain uses TRBV28 with TRBJ2-7, with 7 bases fitting TRBD2. This CDR3 is built from 15 residues. Germline lookup yields CDR1 MDHEN and CDR2 SYDVKM. The trim removed 3 bases at V and 0 bases at J, leaving 5 bases unmatched. CDR3: CASSFAGDPSYEQYF. The CDR3 DNA reads TGTGCCAGCAGTTTCGCGGGAGATCCCTCCTACGAGCAGTACTTC.

The V call is TRBV18, the J call TRBJ1-1, with a tentative D call TRBD1 (5 bases). Germline V gene lookup returns CDR1 KGHSH and CDR2 LQKENI. The CDR3 runs to 16 residues. V lost 3 bases and J 1 base, leaving 15 bases between the germline ends. The CDR3 nucleotides read TGTGCCAGCTCACCCCCCGGAATTACAGGGAACACTGAAGCTTTCTTT. This sequence encodes CASSPPGITGNTEAFF.

The chain uses TRBV5-6 and TRBJ1-2; 7 nucleotides align to TRBD1. The CDR3 sequence is 11 residues long. The V and J ends lost 4 bases and 14 bases, in that order; junction bases with no gene match: 8. The V gene's germline CDR1 is SGHDT and CDR2 YYEEEE. The CDR3 sequence: CASSSTDRATF. In DNA form, the CDR3 reads TGTGCCAGCAGCAGCACCGACAGGGCTACCTTC. Based on the CDR3 plus reference TRBV5-6 and TRBJ1-2, the full variable domain is DAGVTQSPTHLIKTRGQQVTLRCSPKSGHDTVSWYQQALGQGPQFIFQYYEEEERQRGNFPDRFSGHQFPNYSSELNVNALLLGDSALYLCASSSTDRATFGSGTRLTVV.

CDR3 DNA: TGTGCCAGCAGCGGGACAGGTACCTTGAACACTGAAGCTTTCTTT. Translation: CASSGTGTLNTEAFF. The rearrangement joins TRBV5-8 to TRBJ1-1, with TRBD1 identical over 8 bases. The CDR3 runs 15 residues. V trimming: 4 bases; J trimming: 0 bases; junction bases outside the gene matches: 5. Germline V lookup: CDR1 SGHTS, CDR2 YDEGEE.

The genes are TRBV4-1 and TRBJ1-1; TRBD1 aligns across 8 bases. V shed 5 bases and J 4 bases; nucleotides not matched to a gene: 9. Germline CDR1 is MGHRA and CDR2 is YSYEKL. The CDR3 spans 15 residues. CDR3: CASSYRTGMGTEAFF. Written as DNA, the CDR3 is TGCGCCAGCAGCTATCGGACAGGGATGGGCACTGAAGCTTTCTTT.

The chain joins TRBV6-1 to TRBJ2-1; D not resolved. This CDR3 is built from 15 residues. V shed 2 bases and J shed 4 bases, with 12 bases lying between them. Germline-derived CDR1 and CDR2 are MNHNS and SASEGT. CDR3 region: CASSEQARLYNEQFF. The DNA for the CDR3 is TGTGCCAGCAGTGAACAAGCGAGGCTTTACAATGAGCAGTTCTTC.

The chain joins TRBV7-3 to TRBJ2-7, with TRBD2 as a possible D gene (5 bases). CDR3 length: 16 amino acids. Germline-derived CDR1 and CDR2 are SGHTA and FQGTGA. Trimming pared 5 bases from V and 0 bases from J, leaving 17 bases between. In DNA, the CDR3 is TGTGCCAGCAGCCCTTCGGGGAACCGGGGCTCCTACGAGCAGTACTTC. Protein: CASSPSGNRGSYEQYF.

The genes are TRBV6-6 and TRBJ1-1, with D perhaps TRBD1 (5 bases). This CDR3 contains 15 residues. Trimming took 2 bases from V and 4 from J, leaving 14 bases between them. Germline assignment: CDR1 MNHNY and CDR2 SVGAGI (reference sequence). The DNA for the CDR3 is TGTGCCAGCAGTTACGAGGGGTCCGGGAGCACTGAAGCTTTCTTT. It yields the protein CASSYEGSGSTEAFF.

This clone was seen a single time. The chain joins TRBV3-1 (or the pseudogene TRBV3-2) to TRBJ2-1; D is undetermined. The V end was cut by 4 bases, the J end by 0 bases, with 7 bases between. CDR3 length: 14 residues. Germline V gene sequence: CDR1 LGHDT, CDR2 YNNKEL (reference sequence). CDR3 sequence (DNA): TGTGCCAGCAGCCCCAGGAGCTCCTACAATGAGCAGTTCTTC. This gives the protein CASSPRSSYNEQFF.

This clone appeared a few times. This chain joins TRBV10-2 and TRBJ1-1; possible D gene TRBD1, 6 bases. The CDR3 is 12 amino acids. CDR1 WSHSY and CDR2 SAAADI come from the germline V gene. V was trimmed by 8 bases and J by 1 base, leaving 8 bases between them. CDR3 DNA sequence: TGCGCCAGCTCGACAGGGAACACTGAAGCTTTCTTT. Translated, it gives CASSTGNTEAFF.

V and J are TRBV7-8 and TRBJ1-2; D is perhaps TRBD1 (5 bases). Germline assignment: CDR1 SGHVS and CDR2 FQNEAQ. The CDR3 has 17 amino acids. Trimming removed 4 bases at V and 9 bases at J, with 27 bases between. The CDR3 region has the DNA TGTGCCAGCAGCTCGCCGGCCCCGGGACTGGGAAAGGTTCGCTACACCTTC. This sequence encodes CASSSPAPGLGKVRYTF.

The chain has TRBV7-9 and TRBJ1-5; D ambiguous. Trimming took off 1 base at V and 9 bases at J, with 7 bases between the two ends. The CDR3 consists of 12 residues. CDR1 SEHNR and CDR2 FQNEAQ come from the germline V gene (reference sequence). The CDR3 loop is CASSLEVGPQHF. CDR3 nucleotide sequence: TGTGCCAGCAGCTTAGAGGTCGGGCCCCAGCATTTT.

This chain uses TRBV10-3 with TRBJ2-3; TRBD1 is a possible D gene (6 bases). Germline V gene sequence: CDR1 ENHRY, CDR2 SYGVKD. The CDR3 contains 16 residues. The V gene lost 4 bases and the J gene lost 0 bases, with 14 bases spanning the gap. CDR3 loop: CAISGGRSLSTDTQYF. The CDR3 DNA reads TGTGCCATCAGTGGGGGGCGGTCACTGAGCACAGATACGCAGTATTTT.